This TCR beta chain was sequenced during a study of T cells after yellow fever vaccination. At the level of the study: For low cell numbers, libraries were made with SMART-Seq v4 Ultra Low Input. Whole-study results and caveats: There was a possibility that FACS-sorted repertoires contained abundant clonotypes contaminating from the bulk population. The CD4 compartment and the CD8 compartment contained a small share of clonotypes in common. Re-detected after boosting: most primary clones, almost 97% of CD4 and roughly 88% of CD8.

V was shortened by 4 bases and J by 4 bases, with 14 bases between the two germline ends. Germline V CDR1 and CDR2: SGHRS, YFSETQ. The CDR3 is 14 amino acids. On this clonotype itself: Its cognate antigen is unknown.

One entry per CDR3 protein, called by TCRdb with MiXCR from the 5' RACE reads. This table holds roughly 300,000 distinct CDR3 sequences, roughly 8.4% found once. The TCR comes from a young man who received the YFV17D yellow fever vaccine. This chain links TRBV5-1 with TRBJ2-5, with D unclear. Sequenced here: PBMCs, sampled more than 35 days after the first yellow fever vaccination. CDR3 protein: CASSSRPFGETQYF. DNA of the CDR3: TGCGCCAGCAGCAGCAGGCCCTTCGGAGAGACCCAGTACTTC.